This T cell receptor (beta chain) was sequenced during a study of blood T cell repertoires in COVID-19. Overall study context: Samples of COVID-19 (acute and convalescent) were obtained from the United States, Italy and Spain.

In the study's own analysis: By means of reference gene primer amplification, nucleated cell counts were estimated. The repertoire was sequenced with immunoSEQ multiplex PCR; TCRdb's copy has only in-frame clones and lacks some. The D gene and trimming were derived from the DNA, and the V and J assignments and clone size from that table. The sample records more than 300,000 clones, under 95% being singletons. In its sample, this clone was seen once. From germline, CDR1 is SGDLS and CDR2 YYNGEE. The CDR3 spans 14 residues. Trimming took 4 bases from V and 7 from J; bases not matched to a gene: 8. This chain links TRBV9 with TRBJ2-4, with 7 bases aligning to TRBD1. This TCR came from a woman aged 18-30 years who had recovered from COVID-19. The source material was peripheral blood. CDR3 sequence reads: CASSKTGFGNIQYF. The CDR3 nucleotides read TGTGCCAGCAGCAAGACAGGGTTTGGGAACATTCAGTACTTC.